This passage covers 8 T cell receptor beta chains from one sample sequenced in a study of beta chain features in type 1 diabetes. Of the isolated RNA, all was reverse transcribed, and so the sequenced material was expressed TCRB transcripts. Data came from immunoSEQ multiplex PCR; TCRdb stores just in-frame clones and leaves some out. Of 450,000 or so clones listed, approximately 10% are singletons. The sample was naive CD4+ T cells from blood. Source of these receptors: a woman aged 18-29 years in good health.

This chain connects TRBV2 to TRBJ1-4; D remains unclear. V was pared by 4 bases and J by 8 bases, with 17 bases between. CDR1 SNHLY and CDR2 FYNNEI come from the germline V gene. This CDR3 comprises 15 residues. The CDR3: CASSADRVMGEKLFF. CDR3 coding DNA: TGTGCCAGCAGTGCCGACCGCGTGATGGGCGAAAAACTGTTTTTT.

This chain joins TRBV29-1 and TRBJ2-3, with unresolved D. Germline CDR1 and CDR2: SQVTM and ANQGSEA. V lost 6 bases, J lost 0 bases, and 16 bases lay in between. The CDR3 totals 15 residues. CDR3 nucleotide sequence: TGCAGCGTCCCATCGGGTGCAGGAAGCACAGATACGCAGTATTTT. Residues: CSVPSGAGSTDTQYF.

This chain joins TRBV5-1 and TRBJ2-3, with a weak D call TRBD1 (6 bases). From germline, CDR1 is SGHRS and CDR2 YFSETQ. The CDR3 has 14 amino acids. V lost 5 bases and J 6 bases, leaving 16 bases between the germline ends. As DNA, the CDR3 is TGCGCCAGCAGTTCGCAGGGGTCTAGGGATACGCAGTATTTT. This codes for CASSSQGSRDTQYF.

V gene TRBV11-2 combines with J gene TRBJ2-3; perhaps TRBD2 as D (6 bases). The CDR3 totals 14 residues. Germline V gene lookup returns CDR1 SGHAT and CDR2 FQNNGV. Trimming stripped 2 bases from V and 1 base from J, with 7 bases between. In DNA, the CDR3 is TGTGCCAGCAGCTTAAGCGGGCGCACAGATACGCAGTATTTT. Its translation: CASSLSGRTDTQYF. The complete variable domain, with remaining parts taken from reference TRBV11-2 and TRBJ2-3, reads EAGVAQSPRYKIIEKRQSVAFWCNPISGHATLYWYQQILGQGPKLLIQFQNNGVVDDSQLPKDRFSAERLKGVDSTLKIQPAKLEDSAVYLCASSLSGRTDTQYFGPGTRLTVL.

This clone was detected only a few times. The V call is TRBV4-3, the J call TRBJ2-1, with 8 nucleotides matching TRBD1. After removal of 3 bases from V and 2 bases from J, the junction contained 9 bases not matched to a gene. Germline loops: CDR1 LGHNA, CDR2 YSLEER. The CDR3 runs to 17 residues. CDR3 coding DNA: TGCGCCAGCAGCCAGGGGACAGGCGACTTTGCCTACAATGAGCAGTTCTTC. Its translation is CASSQGTGDFAYNEQFF.

This clone was detected a few times. This chain connects TRBV29-1 to TRBJ2-5, with no clear D. V was cut by 4 bases and J by 5 bases, with 5 bases left in between. Germline assignment: CDR1 SQVTM and CDR2 ANQGSEA. The CDR3 loop spans 10 amino acids. The CDR3 coding sequence is TGCAGCGTTGGCAGCGAGACCCAGTACTTC. It codes for CSVGSETQYF.

V is TRBV29-1 and J is TRBJ2-3, with TRBD2 matching 10 bases. Germline assignment: CDR1 SQVTM and CDR2 ANQGSEA. This CDR3 comprises 13 residues. The junction had 4 bases not matched to a gene; V was cut back by 8 bases and J by 2 bases. CDR3 sequence (DNA): TGCAGCCTAGCGGGGGTACTCACAGATACGCAGTATTTT. It is translated as CSLAGVLTDTQYF.

This chain connects TRBV7-2 to TRBJ2-3; 9 bases fit TRBD1. After removal of 4 bases from V and 3 bases from J, the junction contained 5 bases not matched to a gene. Germline V lookup: CDR1 SGHTA, CDR2 FQGNSA. There are 15 residues in the CDR3. DNA of the CDR3: TGTGCCAGCAGCTCCCCCGGGACAGGGACAGATACGCAGTATTTT. It is translated as CASSSPGTGTDTQYF.